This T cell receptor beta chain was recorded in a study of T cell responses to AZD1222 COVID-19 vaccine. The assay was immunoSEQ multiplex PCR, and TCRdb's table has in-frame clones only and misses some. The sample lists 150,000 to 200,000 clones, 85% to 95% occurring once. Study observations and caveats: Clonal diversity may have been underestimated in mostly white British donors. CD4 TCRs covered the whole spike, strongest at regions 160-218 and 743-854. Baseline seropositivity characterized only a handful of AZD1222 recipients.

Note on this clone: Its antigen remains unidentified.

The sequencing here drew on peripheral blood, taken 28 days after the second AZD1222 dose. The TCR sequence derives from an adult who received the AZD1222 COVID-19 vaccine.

The CDR3: CATRRTGSSPLHF. The CDR3 coding sequence is TGTGCCACCCGACGGACAGGGAGTTCACCCCTCCACTTT. J is TRBJ1-6 and V is TRBV2; 8 bases map to TRBD1. Per germline, CDR1 SNHLY and CDR2 FYNNEI. The CDR3 runs 13 residues. V was pared by 10 bases and J by 9 bases, with 8 bases of the junction left unmatched. The full variable domain, its missing parts supplied by reference TRBV2 and TRBJ1-6, is EPEVTQTPSHQVTQMGQEVILRCVPISNHLYFYWYRQILGQKVEFLVSFYNNEISEKSEIFDDQFSVERPDGSNFTLKIRSTKLEDSAMYFCATRRTGSSPLHFGNGTRLTVT.